What follows is one T cell receptor beta chain and its context. Its cognate antigen is unknown. The read ends 3 residues shy of where the CDR3 ends; the end is completed using the germline J gene. The sample originates from a study of T cell clonality in common variable immunodeficiency. Study observations and caveats: Compared with controls, CVID subjects had fewer shared TCRbeta clones. CVID subjects showed higher TCRbeta clonality than healthy controls. In common variable immunodeficiency, TCR beta chains reportedly carried fewer deletions and N-nucleotide insertions.

Diagnosis required reduced IgG, IgA and/or IgM with specific antibody deficiency. CVID subjects had received replacement immunoglobulin for at least one year. Germline-derived CDR1 and CDR2 are MNHEY and SVGEGT. The V end was cut by 2 bases, the J end by 5 bases, with 10 bases between. The CDR3 sequence is 13 residues long. TCRdb's copy holds only in-frame clones and misses some; the assay was immunoSEQ multiplex PCR. This sample comprises approximately 30,000 clones, none seen once only. Sequences were obtained from peripheral blood mononuclear cells. The receptor's source is a human donor with common variable immunodeficiency. V gene TRBV6-2 or TRBV6-3 combines with J gene TRBJ2-7; D is undetermined. CDR3 amino acids: CASSYAQEHEQYF. CDR3 DNA, as far as it was read: TGTGCCAGCAGTTACGCGCAGGAGCACGAG.